Listed below are T cell receptor beta chains from one sample, sequenced in a study of T cell responses to AZD1222 COVID-19 vaccine. Using immunoSEQ multiplex PCR, the repertoire was profiled, and TCRdb retains in-frame clones only, with some absent. Altogether some 150,000 clones are present, about 89% being singletons, with the ten largest covering about 3%. The specimen comprised peripheral blood, sampled on day 0 of MenACWY control vaccination. These receptors originate from an adult in good health. The CDR3 runs from the conserved cysteine through the conserved F or W. A D gene is named only where the DNA matches it firmly. Size values are once, few and many counts, or a class for expanded clones, and some rows have none.

TGTGCCATCGGGAGCACAGATACGCAGTATTTT | CAIGSTDTQYF | TRBV10-3 | NA | NA | TRBJ2-3
TGTGCCAGCAGTGAGGACTTCCAAGAGACCCAGTACTTC | CASSEDFQETQYF | TRBV6-2/TRBV6-3 | NA | NA | TRBJ2-5
TGTGCCAGCAAAGCCGGCGGAGGACAACGTGATGGCTACACCTTC | CASKAGGGQRDGYTF | TRBV3-1/TRBV3-2 | NA | NA | TRBJ1-2
TGCGCCAGCAGCTCATCGGGCAACGAGCAGTACTTC | CASSSSGNEQYF | TRBV5-1 | NA | NA | TRBJ2-7
TGTGCCAGCAGTTTAGCAGGGGTTGCTTTCTTT | CASSLAGVAFF | TRBV12-3/TRBV12-4 | NA | NA | TRBJ1-1
TGTGCCAGCAGAGACTACTTAGGACAGTCCGCGGCTTTCTTT | CASRDYLGQSAAFF | TRBV6-5 | NA | NA | TRBJ1-1
TGTGCCAGCAGTTTCTTAGCGTCCCATGAGCAGTTCTTC | CASSFLASHEQFF | TRBV27 | few | NA | TRBJ2-1
TGTGCCAGCTCACCAACGTCGTCGAGGGGCAATCAGCCCCAGCATTTT | CASSPTSSRGNQPQHF | TRBV18 | NA | NA | TRBJ1-5
TGTGCCAGCAGCGCCCGGGACGGGACCTACGAGCAGTACTTC | CASSARDGTYEQYF | TRBV11-2 | NA | NA | TRBJ2-7
TGTGCCAGCAGCTTAGGTTCCCCGGGGAATGAAAAACTGTTTTTT | CASSLGSPGNEKLFF | TRBV7-9 | NA | NA | TRBJ1-4
TGCGCCAGCAGCCATGCCCCCGGGACAGGGGGATACGAGCAGTACTTC | CASSHAPGTGGYEQYF | TRBV4-1 | NA | TRBD1 | TRBJ2-7
TGTGCCAGCAGCGTAGTTGGGGAGACAGGCACAGATACGCAGTATTTT | CASSVVGETGTDTQYF | TRBV9 | NA | NA | TRBJ2-3
TGTGCCAGCAGTTTTGGGGGGGAGACCCAGTACTTC | CASSFGGETQYF | TRBV12-3/TRBV12-4 | NA | NA | TRBJ2-5
TGCGCCAGCAGTCTTCCCGGGACAGCTTATAATTCACCCCTCCACTTT | CASSLPGTAYNSPLHF | TRBV4-1 | NA | TRBD1 | TRBJ1-6
TGTGCCAGCAGTTTATCGGACAGGGGAAACTACACCTTC | CASSLSDRGNYTF | TRBV27 | NA | TRBD1 | TRBJ1-2
TGCGCCAGCAGCCTAACCAACACCGGGGAGCTGTTTTTT | CASSLTNTGELFF | TRBV5-1 | NA | NA | TRBJ2-2
TGTGCCAGCAGCCCTGGTGTCGGGGAGCTGTTTTTT | CASSPGVGELFF | TRBV7-8 | NA | NA | TRBJ2-2
TGTGCCAGCAGTTTAGCGCGTACTACCCAGTACTTC | CASSLARTTQYF | TRBV12-3/TRBV12-4 | NA | NA | TRBJ2-5
TGTGCCTGGAGTCCGATGGGAGATGAGCAGTTCTTC | CAWSPMGDEQFF | TRBV30 | NA | NA | TRBJ2-1
TGTGCCAGCAGCGTAGGGGGGGCCCGGGACATATGGGAGCAGTACTTC | CASSVGGARDIWEQYF | TRBV9 | NA | NA | TRBJ2-7
TGTGCCAGCAGCTTATTGTCGGACAAGAACACTGAAGCTTTCTTT | CASSLLSDKNTEAFF | TRBV11-2 | NA | NA | TRBJ1-1
TGTGCCAGCCGGCGTACGACTAGCGGGAGGCTGAGGGAGCAGTTCTTC | CASRRTTSGRLREQFF | TRBV13 | few | TRBD2 | TRBJ2-1
TGTGCCAGCCTTGGAAGCAGCGCCTCTGGAAACACCATATATTTT | CASLGSSASGNTIYF | TRBV6-5 | NA | NA | TRBJ1-3
TGTGCCAGCAGCTTGGAGCTAGCGACGAACATTCAGTACTTC | CASSLELATNIQYF | TRBV5-5 | NA | NA | TRBJ2-4
TGCGCCAGCAGCTTGGGGACCGGATACTCCTACGAGCAGTACTTC | CASSLGTGYSYEQYF | TRBV5-1 | NA | NA | TRBJ2-7
TGTGCCAGTAGTATAAGGGGCAGCAGGGTCCCAGATACGCAGTATTTT | CASSIRGSRVPDTQYF | TRBV19 | NA | NA | TRBJ2-3
TGTGCCAGCAGCTTGGGCAGGTCCTACGAGCAGTACTTC | CASSLGRSYEQYF | TRBV7-3 | once | NA | TRBJ2-7
TGTGCCACCAGCAGAAAGGGGGGGACTAGTGAGTACGAGCAGTACTTC | CATSRKGGTSEYEQYF | TRBV15 | NA | TRBD2 | TRBJ2-7
TGTGCCAGCAGCCCCCCGGGGTCTGAAGCTTTCTTT | CASSPPGSEAFF | TRBV27 | NA | NA | TRBJ1-1
TGTGCCAGCAGCCCGGGGGGGGGCAATCAGCCCCAGCATTTT | CASSPGGGNQPQHF | TRBV6-5 | NA | NA | TRBJ1-5
TGTGCCAGCAGCTTACGGACCACCGGGGAGCTGTTTTTT | CASSLRTTGELFF | TRBV7-6 | NA | NA | TRBJ2-2
TGTGCCACCAGGGCAGGGCCAACGGCCGGGGAGCTGTTTTTT | CATRAGPTAGELFF | TRBV6-5 | NA | NA | TRBJ2-2
TGCGCCAGCAGTCCGGGGGGGGCGAGTGAGCAGTTCTTC | CASSPGGASEQFF | TRBV5-1 | once | TRBD2 | TRBJ2-1
TGTGCCAGCAGCCCGACAGGACCCACTGAAGCTTTCTTT | CASSPTGPTEAFF | TRBV7-2 | NA | NA | TRBJ1-1
TGCAGTGCTAGTGGAGCCAGTTTGGGCAATCAGCCCCAGCATTTT | CSASGASLGNQPQHF | TRBV20-1 | NA | NA | TRBJ1-5
TGTGCCAGCAGTTCTCCTCGGGACAGGGGACGAAACACCATATATTTT | CASSSPRDRGRNTIYF | TRBV6-5 | NA | TRBD1 | TRBJ1-3
TGTGCCACCTTGTCGACCAGGACGCAGTATTTT | CATLSTRTQYF | TRBV6-5 | NA | NA | TRBJ2-3
TGTGCCAGCAGCGTAGGGCTAGCGGGGGGGGAGACCCAGTACTTC | CASSVGLAGGETQYF | TRBV9 | NA | TRBD2 | TRBJ2-5
TGTGCCACCAGTGATCCGGGGTCGGGTACGCAGTATTTT | CATSDPGSGTQYF | TRBV24-1 | NA | NA | TRBJ2-3
TGTGCCAGCAGCCAACAAGGTGGCGGGGAGCAGTTCTTC | CASSQQGGGEQFF | TRBV3-1/TRBV3-2 | many | NA | TRBJ2-1
TGTGCCAGCAGTCCCCGCGGGAGCACAGATACGCAGTATTTT | CASSPRGSTDTQYF | TRBV27 | NA | NA | TRBJ2-3
TGCGCCAGCAGCTTGGCAGCTTCTGGAAACACCATATATTTT | CASSLAASGNTIYF | TRBV5-1 | NA | NA | TRBJ1-3
TGCAGCGTCAGGGTGTCCTACGAGCAGTACTTC | CSVRVSYEQYF | TRBV29-1 | NA | NA | TRBJ2-7
TGTGCCAGCAGTCTATTGACAGGGAGTCAGCCCCAGCATTTT | CASSLLTGSQPQHF | TRBV2 | NA | TRBD1 | TRBJ1-5
TGTGCTAGTGGTTTGGGAGGACAGGGGGGATTAAGCAATCAGCCCCAGCATTTT | CASGLGGQGGLSNQPQHF | TRBV12-5 | NA | TRBD1 | TRBJ1-5
TGTGCCAGCAGCCCCGACCGACAGCCGAATCAGCCCCAGCATTTT | CASSPDRQPNQPQHF | TRBV6-5 | once | NA | TRBJ1-5
TGTGCCAGCAGCCCTGACAGGGGATACGAGCAGTACTTC | CASSPDRGYEQYF | TRBV6-6 | once | TRBD1 | TRBJ2-7
TGTGCCAGCAGTCGCGATTTACGGGACGGCTATGGCTACACCTTC | CASSRDLRDGYGYTF | TRBV27 | few | NA | TRBJ1-2